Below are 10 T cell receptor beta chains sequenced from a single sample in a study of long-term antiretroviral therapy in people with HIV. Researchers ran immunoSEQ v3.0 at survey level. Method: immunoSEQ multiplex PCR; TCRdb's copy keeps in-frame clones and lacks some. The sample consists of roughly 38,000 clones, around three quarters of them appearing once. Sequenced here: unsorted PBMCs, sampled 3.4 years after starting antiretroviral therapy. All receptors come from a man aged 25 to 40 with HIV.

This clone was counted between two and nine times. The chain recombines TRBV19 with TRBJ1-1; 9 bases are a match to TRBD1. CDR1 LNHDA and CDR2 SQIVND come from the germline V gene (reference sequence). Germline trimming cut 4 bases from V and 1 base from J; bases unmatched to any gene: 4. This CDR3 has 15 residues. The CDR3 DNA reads TGTGCCAGTAGTACCCTGGGACAGGGGAACACTGAAGCTTTCTTT. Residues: CASSTLGQGNTEAFF.

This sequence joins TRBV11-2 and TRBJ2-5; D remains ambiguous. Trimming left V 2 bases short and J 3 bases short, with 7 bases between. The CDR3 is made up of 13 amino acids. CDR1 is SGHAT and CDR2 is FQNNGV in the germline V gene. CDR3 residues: CASSLFEEETQYF. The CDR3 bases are TGTGCCAGCAGCTTATTTGAGGAAGAGACCCAGTACTTC.

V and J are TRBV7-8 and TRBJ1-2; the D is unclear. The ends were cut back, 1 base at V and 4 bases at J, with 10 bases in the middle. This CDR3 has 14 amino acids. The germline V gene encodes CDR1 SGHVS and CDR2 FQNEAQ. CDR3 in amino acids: CASSLGGIGYGYTF. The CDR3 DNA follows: TGTGCCAGCAGCTTAGGCGGTATTGGCTATGGCTACACCTTC.

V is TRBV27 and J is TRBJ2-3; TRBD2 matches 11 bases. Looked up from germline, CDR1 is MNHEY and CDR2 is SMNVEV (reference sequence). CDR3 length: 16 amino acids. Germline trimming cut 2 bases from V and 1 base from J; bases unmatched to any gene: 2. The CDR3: CASSLQGLAGTDTQYF. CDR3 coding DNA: TGTGCCAGCAGTTTACAGGGACTAGCGGGCACAGATACGCAGTATTTT.

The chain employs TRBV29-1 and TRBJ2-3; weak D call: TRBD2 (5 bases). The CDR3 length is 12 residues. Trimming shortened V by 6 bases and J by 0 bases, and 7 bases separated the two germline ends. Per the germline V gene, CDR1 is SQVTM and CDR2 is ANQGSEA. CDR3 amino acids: CSVGGSTDTQYF. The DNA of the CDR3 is TGCAGCGTCGGCGGGAGCACAGATACGCAGTATTTT.

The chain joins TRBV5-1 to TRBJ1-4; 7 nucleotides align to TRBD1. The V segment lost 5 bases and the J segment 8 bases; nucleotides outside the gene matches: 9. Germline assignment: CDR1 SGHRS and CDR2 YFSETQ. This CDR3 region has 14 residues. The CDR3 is CASRTGQVGEKLFF. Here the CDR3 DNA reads TGCGCCAGCAGGACTGGACAGGTTGGGGAAAAACTGTTTTTT.

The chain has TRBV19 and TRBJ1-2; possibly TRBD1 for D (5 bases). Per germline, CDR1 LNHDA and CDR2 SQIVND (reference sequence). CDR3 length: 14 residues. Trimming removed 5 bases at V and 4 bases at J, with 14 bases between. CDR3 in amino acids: CASSPRLGPYGYTF. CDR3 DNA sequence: TGTGCCAGTAGTCCCCGCTTGGGGCCCTATGGCTACACCTTC.

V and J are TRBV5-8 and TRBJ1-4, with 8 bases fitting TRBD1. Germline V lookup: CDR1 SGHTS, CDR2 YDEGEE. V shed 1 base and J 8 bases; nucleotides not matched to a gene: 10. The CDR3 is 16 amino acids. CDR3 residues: CASSLKGQGAGEKLFF. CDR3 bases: TGTGCCAGCAGCTTGAAAGGTCAGGGGGCCGGGGAAAAACTGTTTTTT.

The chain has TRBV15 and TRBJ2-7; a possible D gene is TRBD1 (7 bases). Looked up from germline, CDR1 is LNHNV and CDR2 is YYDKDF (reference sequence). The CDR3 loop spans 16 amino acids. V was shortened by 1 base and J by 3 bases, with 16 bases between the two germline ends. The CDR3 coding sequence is TGTGCCACCAGCAGAGGAGGAGGAGGGGGCGGCTACGAGCAGTACTTC. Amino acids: CATSRGGGGGGYEQYF. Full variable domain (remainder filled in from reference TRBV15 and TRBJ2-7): DAMVIQNPRYQVTQFGKPVTLSCSQTLNHNVMYWYQQKSSQAPKLLFHYYDKDFNNEADTPDNFQSRRPNTSFCFLDIRSPGLGDTAMYLCATSRGGGGGGYEQYFGPGTRLTVT.

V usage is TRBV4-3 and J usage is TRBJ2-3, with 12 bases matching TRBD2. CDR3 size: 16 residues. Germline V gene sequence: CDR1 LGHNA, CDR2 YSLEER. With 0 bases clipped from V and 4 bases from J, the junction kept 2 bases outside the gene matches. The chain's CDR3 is CASSQDLAGGPDTQYF. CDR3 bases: TGCGCCAGCAGCCAAGATCTAGCGGGAGGGCCAGATACGCAGTATTTT.